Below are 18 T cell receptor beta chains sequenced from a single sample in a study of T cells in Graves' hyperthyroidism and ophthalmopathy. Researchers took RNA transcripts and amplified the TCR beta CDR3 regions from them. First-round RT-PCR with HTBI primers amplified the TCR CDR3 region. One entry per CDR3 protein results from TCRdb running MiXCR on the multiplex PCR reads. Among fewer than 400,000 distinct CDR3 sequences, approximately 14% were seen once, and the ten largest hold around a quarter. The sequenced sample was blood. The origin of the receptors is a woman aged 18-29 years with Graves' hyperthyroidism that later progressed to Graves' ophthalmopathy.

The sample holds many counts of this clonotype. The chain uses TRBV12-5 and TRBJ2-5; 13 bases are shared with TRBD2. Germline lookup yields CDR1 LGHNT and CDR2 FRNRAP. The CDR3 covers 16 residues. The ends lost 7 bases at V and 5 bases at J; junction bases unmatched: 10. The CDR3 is CASVVTSGRPWETQYF. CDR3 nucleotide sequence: TGTGCTAGTGTTGTGACTAGCGGGAGGCCCTGGGAGACCCAGTACTTC.

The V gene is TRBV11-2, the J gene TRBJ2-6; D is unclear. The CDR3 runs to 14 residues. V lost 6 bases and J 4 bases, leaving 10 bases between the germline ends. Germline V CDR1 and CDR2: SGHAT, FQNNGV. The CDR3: CASSLSAGANVLTF. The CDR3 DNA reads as TGTGCCAGCAGTTTATCTGCAGGGGCCAACGTCCTGACTTTC.

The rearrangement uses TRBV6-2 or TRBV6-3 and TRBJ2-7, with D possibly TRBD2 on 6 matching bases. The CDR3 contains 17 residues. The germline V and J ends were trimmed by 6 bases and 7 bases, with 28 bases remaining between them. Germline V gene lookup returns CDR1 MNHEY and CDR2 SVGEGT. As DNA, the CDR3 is TGTGCCAGCAGCCACTGGCGGCAGGGTGCTCGCCGGGGGGAGCAGTACTTC. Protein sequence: CASSHWRQGARRGEQYF.

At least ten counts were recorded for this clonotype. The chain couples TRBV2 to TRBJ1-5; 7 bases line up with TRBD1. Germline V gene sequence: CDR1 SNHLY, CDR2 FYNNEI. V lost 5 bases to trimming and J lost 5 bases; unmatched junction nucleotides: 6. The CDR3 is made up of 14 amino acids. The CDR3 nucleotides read TGTGCCAGCAGTCTGGGACAGTCCTATCAGCCCCAGCATTTT. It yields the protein CASSLGQSYQPQHF.

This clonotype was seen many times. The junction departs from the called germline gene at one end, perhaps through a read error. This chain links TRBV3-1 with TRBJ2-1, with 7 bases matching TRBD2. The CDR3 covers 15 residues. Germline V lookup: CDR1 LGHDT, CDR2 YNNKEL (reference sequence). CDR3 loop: CASTQTSESYNEQFF. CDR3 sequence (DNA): TGTGCCAGCACCCAAACTAGCGAGTCCTACAATGAGCAGTTCTTC.

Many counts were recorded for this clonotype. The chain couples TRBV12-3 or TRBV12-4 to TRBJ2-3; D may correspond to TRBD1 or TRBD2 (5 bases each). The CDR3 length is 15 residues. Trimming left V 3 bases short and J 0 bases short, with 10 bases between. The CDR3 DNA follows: TGTGCCAGCAGTTTTAGGGACCCTAGCACAGATACGCAGTATTTT. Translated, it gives CASSFRDPSTDTQYF.

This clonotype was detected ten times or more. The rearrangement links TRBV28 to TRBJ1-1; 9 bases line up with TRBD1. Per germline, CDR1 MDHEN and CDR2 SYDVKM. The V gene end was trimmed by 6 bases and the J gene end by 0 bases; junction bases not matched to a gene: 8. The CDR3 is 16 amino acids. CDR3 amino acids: CASSWGTGYMNTEAFF. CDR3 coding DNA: TGTGCCAGCAGCTGGGGGACAGGGTACATGAACACTGAAGCTTTCTTT.

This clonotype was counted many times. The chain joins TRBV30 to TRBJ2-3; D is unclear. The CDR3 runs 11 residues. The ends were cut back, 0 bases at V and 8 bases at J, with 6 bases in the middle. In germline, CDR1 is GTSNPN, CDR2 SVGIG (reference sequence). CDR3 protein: CAWSVLGTQYF. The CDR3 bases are TGTGCCTGGAGTGTACTGGGTACGCAGTATTTT.

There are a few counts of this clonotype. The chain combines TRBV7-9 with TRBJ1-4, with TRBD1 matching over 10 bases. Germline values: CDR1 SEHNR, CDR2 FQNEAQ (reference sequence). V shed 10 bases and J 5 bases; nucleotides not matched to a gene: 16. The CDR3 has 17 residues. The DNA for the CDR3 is TGTGCCATCGCGGCCGGGACAGGGGCTACGGGAAATGAAAAACTGTTTTTT. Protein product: CAIAAGTGATGNEKLFF.

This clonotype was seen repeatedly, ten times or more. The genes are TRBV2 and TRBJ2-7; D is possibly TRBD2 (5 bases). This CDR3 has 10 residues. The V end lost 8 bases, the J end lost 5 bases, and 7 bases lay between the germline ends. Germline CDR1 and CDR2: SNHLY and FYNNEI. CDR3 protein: CASEGNEQYF. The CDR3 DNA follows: TGTGCCAGCGAGGGAAACGAGCAGTACTTC.

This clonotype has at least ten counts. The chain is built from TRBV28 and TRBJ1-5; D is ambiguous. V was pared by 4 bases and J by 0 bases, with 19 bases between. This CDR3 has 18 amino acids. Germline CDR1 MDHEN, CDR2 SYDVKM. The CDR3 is CASSSPPAREVSNQPQHF. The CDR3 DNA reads TGTGCCAGCAGTTCTCCCCCGGCGAGGGAAGTTAGCAATCAGCCCCAGCATTTT. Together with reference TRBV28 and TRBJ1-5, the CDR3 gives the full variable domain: DVKVTQSSRYLVKRTGEKVFLECVQDMDHENMFWYRQDPGLGLRLIYFSYDVKMKEKGDIPEGYSVSREKKERFSLILESASTNQTSMYLCASSSPPAREVSNQPQHFGDGTRLSIL.

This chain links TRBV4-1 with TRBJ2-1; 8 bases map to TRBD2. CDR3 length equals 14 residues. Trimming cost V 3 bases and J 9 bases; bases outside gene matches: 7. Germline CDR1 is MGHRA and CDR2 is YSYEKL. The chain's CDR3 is CASSQTSGRSEQFF. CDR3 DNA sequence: TGCGCCAGCAGCCAGACAAGCGGGAGAAGTGAGCAGTTCTTC.

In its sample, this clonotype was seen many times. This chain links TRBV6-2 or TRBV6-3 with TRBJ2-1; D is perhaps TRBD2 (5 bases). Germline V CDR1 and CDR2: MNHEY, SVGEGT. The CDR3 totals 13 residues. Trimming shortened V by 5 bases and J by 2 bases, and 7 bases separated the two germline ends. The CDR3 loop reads CASSLAAYNEQFF. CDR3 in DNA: TGTGCCAGCAGTCTAGCAGCCTACAATGAGCAGTTCTTC.

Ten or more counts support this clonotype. In DNA, the CDR3 is TGTGCCAGCAGCCCCGGGGGGGGAGGGCGGTCCTACAATGAGCAGTTCTTC. This translates into CASSPGGGGRSYNEQFF. The chain carries TRBV7-8 and TRBJ2-1; 8 bases are a match to TRBD2. The CDR3 has 17 residues. The V gene's germline CDR1 is SGHVS and CDR2 FQNEAQ. V trimming: 5 bases; J trimming: 1 base; junction bases outside the gene matches: 10.

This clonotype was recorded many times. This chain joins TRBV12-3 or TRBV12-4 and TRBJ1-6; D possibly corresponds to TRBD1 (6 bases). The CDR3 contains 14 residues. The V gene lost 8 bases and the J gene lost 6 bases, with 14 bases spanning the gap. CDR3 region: CASAQTGSNSPLHF. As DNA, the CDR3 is TGTGCCAGCGCTCAAACAGGGTCTAATTCACCCCTCCACTTT.

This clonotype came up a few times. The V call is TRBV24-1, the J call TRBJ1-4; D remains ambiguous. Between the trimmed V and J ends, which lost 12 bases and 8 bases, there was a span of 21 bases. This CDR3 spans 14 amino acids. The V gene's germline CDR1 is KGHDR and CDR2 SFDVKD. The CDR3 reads CAPRPTLSSEKLFF. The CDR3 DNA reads TGTGCCCCTAGGCCGACCCTCTCCTCCGAAAAACTGTTTTTT.

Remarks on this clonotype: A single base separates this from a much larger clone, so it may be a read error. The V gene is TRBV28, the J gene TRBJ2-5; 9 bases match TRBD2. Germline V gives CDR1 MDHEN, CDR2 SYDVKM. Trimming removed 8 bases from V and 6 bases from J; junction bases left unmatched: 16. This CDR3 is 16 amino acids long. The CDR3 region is CASGSPLAGVTKTQYF. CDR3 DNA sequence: TGTGCCAGCGGTTCCCCTTTAGCGGGAGTTACAAAGACCCAGTACTTC.

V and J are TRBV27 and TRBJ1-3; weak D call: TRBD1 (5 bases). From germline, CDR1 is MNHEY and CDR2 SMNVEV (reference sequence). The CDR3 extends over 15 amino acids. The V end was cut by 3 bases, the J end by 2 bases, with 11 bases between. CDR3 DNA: TGTGCCAGCAGTTTTCGGTCGGGGGCTGGAAACACCATATATTTT. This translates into CASSFRSGAGNTIYF.